Listed below are T cell receptor beta chains from one sample, sequenced in a study of T cells after yellow fever vaccination. Via MiXCR, TCRdb re-called the 5' RACE reads, giving one row per CDR3 protein. The data hold around 320,000 distinct CDR3 sequences, with approximately 11% observed a single time. The material was CD4+ T cells sorted from PBMCs, obtained 45 days after the yellow fever booster vaccination. The receptors originated from a young man who received the YFV17D yellow fever vaccine. Each CDR3 is given with its conserved first and last residue. D genes are given only for firm matches. Rows may omit the clone size; those that give it use once, few, many or a size class.

d_call	v_call	j_call	clone_size	cdr3_aa	cdr3_nt
NA	TRBV18	TRBJ2-4	many	CASSPLDRENIQYF	TGTGCCAGCTCACCACTGGATCGGGAAAACATTCAGTACTTC
TRBD2	TRBV5-1	TRBJ2-5	NA	CASSLRAGGTLETQYF	TGCGCCAGCAGCCTCAGAGCGGGGGGGACCCTAGAGACCCAGTACTTC
NA	TRBV24-1	TRBJ2-3	NA	CATSDLASTGTDTQYF	TGTGCCACCAGTGATCTGGCTAGCACCGGCACAGATACGCAGTATTTT
TRBD1	TRBV20-1	TRBJ2-3	many	CSARDRRGTDTQYF	TGCAGTGCTAGGGACAGGCGGGGCACAGATACGCAGTATTTT
NA	TRBV7-2	TRBJ1-1	NA	CASSPPSPTAFF	TGTGCCAGCAGCCCGCCCTCTCCGACTGCTTTCTTT
TRBD1	TRBV20-1	TRBJ1-5	few	CSARGQGGGNQPQHF	TGCAGTGCTAGAGGGCAAGGGGGCGGCAATCAGCCCCAGCATTTT
TRBD2	TRBV20-1	TRBJ2-3	few	CSASGLAGGPVDTQYF	TGCAGTGCTTCCGGACTAGCGGGGGGGCCAGTAGATACGCAGTATTTT
TRBD2	TRBV28	TRBJ2-5	NA	CASILAGTETQYF	TGTGCCAGCATACTAGCGGGGACTGAGACCCAGTACTTC
NA	TRBV5-5	TRBJ2-3	many	CASSLVKSTDTQYF	TGTGCCAGCAGCTTGGTGAAGAGCACAGATACGCAGTATTTT
TRBD1	TRBV2	TRBJ1-1	few	CASRLDRDTEAFF	TGTGCCAGCAGACTGGACAGGGACACTGAAGCTTTCTTT
TRBD1	TRBV12-3/TRBV12-4	TRBJ2-5	few	CASSLGGWTGGIETQYF	TGTGCCAGCAGTTTGGGGGGATGGACAGGGGGTATTGAGACCCAGTACTTC
NA	TRBV6-1	TRBJ1-2	NA	CASSEDPIRGYTF	TGTGCCAGCAGTGAAGACCCCATCCGTGGCTACACCTTC
TRBD1	TRBV24-1	TRBJ1-5	few	CATSAWTGHNQPQHF	TGTGCCACCAGTGCTTGGACAGGGCACAATCAGCCCCAGCATTTT
NA	TRBV7-9	TRBJ2-7	many	CASSLRSGSYEQYF	TGTGCCAGCAGCTTACGGTCAGGCTCCTACGAGCAGTACTTC
TRBD1	TRBV5-4	TRBJ1-2	NA	CASSLESGTGHTF	TGTGCCAGCAGCTTGGAGTCCGGGACAGGACATACCTTC
NA	TRBV4-3	TRBJ1-4	NA	CASSQDLKNRPNEKLFF	TGCGCCAGCAGCCAAGATCTTAAGAACAGACCAAATGAAAAACTGTTTTTT
NA	TRBV19	TRBJ1-1	NA	CASSMGGVNTEAFF	TGTGCCAGTAGTATGGGAGGGGTGAACACTGAAGCTTTCTTT
TRBD1	TRBV4-1	TRBJ1-2	few	CASSQVQGAGGYTF	TGCGCCAGCAGCCAGGTACAGGGGGCTGGCGGCTACACCTTC
NA	TRBV6-1	TRBJ2-1	few	CASVRGDAYNEQFF	TGTGCCTCTGTGAGGGGCGACGCCTACAATGAGCAGTTCTTC
TRBD1	TRBV7-2	TRBJ1-1	few	CASSLGPRQGETFF	TGTGCCAGCAGCTTAGGGCCACGACAGGGGGAAACTTTCTTT
TRBD1	TRBV28	TRBJ2-5	few	CASSRTGVVETQYF	TGTGCCAGCAGTCGAACAGGGGTAGTGGAGACCCAGTACTTC
NA	TRBV4-1	TRBJ2-7	NA	CASSQEASSYEQYF	TGCGCCAGCAGCCAAGAAGCCAGCTCCTACGAGCAGTACTTC
TRBD1	TRBV5-1	TRBJ2-7	few	CASSLSAGQGPYEQYF	TGCGCCAGCAGCTTATCAGCCGGACAGGGTCCCTACGAGCAGTACTTC